Each of the 9 T cell receptor beta chains below was sequenced from the same sample in a study of cytomegalovirus exposure and HLA in healthy donors. This PCR relied on a set of 60 Vbeta primers and 13 Jbeta primers. Sequenced by immunoSEQ multiplex PCR; TCRdb stores in-frame clones only, minus some. In the table there are approximately 160,000 clones, 65% to 85% of which are singletons. The sequenced material came from PBMCs. All receptors derive from a woman aged 50 to 60 in good health and CMV-seropositive.

The chain uses TRBV15 and TRBJ2-7; D remains unclear. The CDR3 runs to 14 residues. V was shortened by 0 bases and J by 2 bases, with 8 bases between the two germline ends. Germline values: CDR1 LNHNV, CDR2 YYDKDF (reference sequence). CDR3 sequence: CATSRDRNTYEQYF. In DNA form, the CDR3 reads TGTGCCACCAGCAGAGACAGGAACACCTACGAGCAGTACTTC.

The V and J genes are TRBV9 and TRBJ2-5; 7 bases are a match to TRBD2. The CDR3 is made up of 14 amino acids. Trimming removed 7 bases from V and 2 bases from J; junction bases left unmatched: 8. Germline CDR1 is SGDLS and CDR2 is YYNGEE. The CDR3 DNA reads TGTGCCAGCTCGCCGACTAGCCAACAAGAGACCCAGTACTTC. This translates into CASSPTSQQETQYF.

The chain joins TRBV18 to TRBJ2-3; a weak D match, TRBD1 (5 bases). V was cut by 3 bases and J by 3 bases, with 19 bases left in between. Germline values: CDR1 KGHSH, CDR2 LQKENI. The CDR3 sequence is 17 residues long. The CDR3 is CASSPLDKTWGTDTQYF. The CDR3 DNA follows: TGTGCCAGCTCACCTTTGGACAAGACCTGGGGAACAGATACGCAGTATTTT. The whole variable domain, filled in from reference TRBV18 and TRBJ2-3, reads NAGVMQNPRHLVRRRGQEARLRCSPMKGHSHVYWYRQLPEEGLKFMVYLQKENIIDESGMPKERFSAEFPKEGPSILRIQQVVRGDSAAYFCASSPLDKTWGTDTQYFGPGTRLTVL.

This clone was observed a handful of times. This chain uses TRBV6-1 with TRBJ2-7, with D unclear. CDR3 size: 14 residues. Germline loops: CDR1 MNHNS, CDR2 SASEGT. V lost 4 bases, J lost 0 bases, and 10 bases lay in between. This CDR3 reads CASSVGATSYEQYF. CDR3 nucleotide sequence: TGTGCCAGCAGTGTCGGAGCGACCTCCTACGAGCAGTACTTC.

The V call is TRBV10-2, the J call TRBJ1-5; D not resolved. Germline assignment: CDR1 WSHSY and CDR2 SAAADI. V dropped 0 bases and J dropped 6 bases, with 9 bases sitting between them. The CDR3 totals 14 residues. The CDR3 DNA is TGCGCCAGCAGTGAGTCGAAGACAACTCAGCCCCAGCATTTT. Translated: CASSESKTTQPQHF.

This clone has just one count. The genes are TRBV9 and TRBJ2-1; TRBD2 agrees at 9 bases. CDR3 length: 16 residues. Per the germline V gene, CDR1 is SGDLS and CDR2 is YYNGEE. The junction had 8 bases not matched to a gene; V was cut back by 3 bases and J by 4 bases. CDR3 DNA sequence: TGTGCCAGCAGCGCCACAAGACTAGCGGAATACAATGAGCAGTTCTTC. Its translation: CASSATRLAEYNEQFF.

This clone was detected only once. The V gene is TRBV18, the J gene TRBJ1-3, with 7 positions matching TRBD1. V lost 2 bases, J lost 0 bases, and 4 bases stayed unmatched. The CDR3 extends over 16 amino acids. Germline-derived CDR1 and CDR2 are KGHSH and LQKENI. The CDR3 region is CASSPSQGNSGNTIYF. CDR3 coding DNA: TGTGCCAGCTCACCATCACAGGGGAACTCTGGAAACACCATATATTTT.

J is TRBJ1-1 and V is TRBV19; weak D call: TRBD1 (5 bases). The CDR3 length is 14 residues. V was pared by 6 bases and J by 4 bases, with 15 bases between. The germline CDR1 and CDR2 sequences are LNHDA and SQIVND (reference sequence). CDR3 amino acids: CASSAGWGGTEAFF. For the CDR3, the DNA is TGTGCCAGTAGCGCGGGTTGGGGGGGCACTGAAGCTTTCTTT.

This sequence joins TRBV30 and TRBJ1-1; 9 bases are shared with TRBD1. The germline gives CDR1 GTSNPN, CDR2 SVGIG (reference sequence). V gave up 7 bases and J gave up 5 bases; unmatched junction bases: 8. There are 13 residues in the CDR3. The CDR3: CASTGQGRTEAFF. CDR3 sequence (DNA): TGTGCCTCGACCGGACAGGGGCGAACTGAAGCTTTCTTT.